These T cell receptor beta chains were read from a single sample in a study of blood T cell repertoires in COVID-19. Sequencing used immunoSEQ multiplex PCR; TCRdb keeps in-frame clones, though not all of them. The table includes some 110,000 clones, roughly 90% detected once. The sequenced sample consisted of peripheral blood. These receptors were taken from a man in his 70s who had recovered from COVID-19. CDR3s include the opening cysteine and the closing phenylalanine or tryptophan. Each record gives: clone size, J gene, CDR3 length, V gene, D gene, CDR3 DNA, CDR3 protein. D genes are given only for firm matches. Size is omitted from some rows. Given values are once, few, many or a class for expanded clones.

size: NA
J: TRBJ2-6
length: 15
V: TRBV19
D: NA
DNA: TGTGCCAGTAGAACTACCTTCTCTGGGGCCAACGTCCTGACTTTC
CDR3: CASRTTFSGANVLTF

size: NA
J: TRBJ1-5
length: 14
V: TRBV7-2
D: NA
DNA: TGTGCCAGCAGCTTTGTCGGGGGAAGGCAGCCCCAGCATTTT
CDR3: CASSFVGGRQPQHF

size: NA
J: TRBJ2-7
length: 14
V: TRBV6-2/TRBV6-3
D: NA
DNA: TGTGCCAGCAGCCCCGGACAGCCACCCTACGAGCAGTACTTC
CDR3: CASSPGQPPYEQYF

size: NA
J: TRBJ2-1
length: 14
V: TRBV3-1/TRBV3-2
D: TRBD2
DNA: TGTGCCAGCAGCCAATCAGCGGGAGACAATGAGCAGTTCTTC
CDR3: CASSQSAGDNEQFF

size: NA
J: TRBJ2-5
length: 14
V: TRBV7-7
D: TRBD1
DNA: TGTGCCAGCAGCCCAGGGACAGGGAAAGAGACCCAGTACTTC
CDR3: CASSPGTGKETQYF

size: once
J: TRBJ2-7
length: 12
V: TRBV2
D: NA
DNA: TGTGCCAGCAGTAAGGACAGCTACGAGCAGTACTTC
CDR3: CASSKDSYEQYF

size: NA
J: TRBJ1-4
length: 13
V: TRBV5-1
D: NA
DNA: TGCGCCAGCAGCTTGTTGGGAGGTGAAAAACTGTTTTTT
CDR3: CASSLLGGEKLFF

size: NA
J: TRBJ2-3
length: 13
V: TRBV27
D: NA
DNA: TGTGCCAGCAGTTTAGGGGCCGAGGATACGCAGTATTTT
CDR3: CASSLGAEDTQYF

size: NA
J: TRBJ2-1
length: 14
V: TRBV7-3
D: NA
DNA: TGTGCCAGCAGCTTATGGGGAGTTCGTAATGAGCAGTTCTTC
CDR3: CASSLWGVRNEQFF

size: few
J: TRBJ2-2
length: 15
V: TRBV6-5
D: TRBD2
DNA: TGTGCCAGCACTAGCGGGAATCGGGACACCGGGGAGCTGTTTTTT
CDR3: CASTSGNRDTGELFF

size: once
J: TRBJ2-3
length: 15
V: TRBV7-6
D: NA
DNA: TGTGCCAGCAGCCAGAGGGTAATTGTCACAGATACGCAGTATTTT
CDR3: CASSQRVIVTDTQYF

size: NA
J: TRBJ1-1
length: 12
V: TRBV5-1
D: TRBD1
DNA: TGCGCCAGCAGCCCAAACAGGGGTGAAGCTTTCTTT
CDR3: CASSPNRGEAFF

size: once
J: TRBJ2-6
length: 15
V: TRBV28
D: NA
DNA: TGTGCCAGCAGACAGGGAGCCTCTGGGGCCAACGTCCTGACTTTC
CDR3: CASRQGASGANVLTF